What follows are 10 T cell receptor beta chains derived from one specimen sequenced in a study of tumor and adjacent non-tumor tissue in lung cancer. A modified ARM-PCR protocol with three rounds of nested PCR amplified TCRbeta. TCRdb redid the calling of the multiplex PCR reads with MiXCR, one entry per CDR3 protein. The profile shows about 110,000 distinct CDR3 sequences, under 65% of them singletons. No cell sorting was done before RNA was extracted from the tissue. Distant lung tissue was collected more than 3 cm away from the tumor edge. Sequencing was performed on distant non-tumor lung tissue. These receptors all stem from a man between 60 and 75 years old with non-small cell lung cancer.

In this sample, this clonotype turned up many times. J is TRBJ1-6 and V is TRBV28, with 10 nucleotides matching TRBD1. Per germline, CDR1 MDHEN and CDR2 SYDVKM. The V segment lost 5 bases and the J segment 8 bases; nucleotides outside the gene matches: 3. CDR3 length: 14 amino acids. DNA for the CDR3: TGTGCCAGCAGTCTGGGACAGGGGCATTCACCCCTCCACTTT. Protein: CASSLGQGHSPLHF.

This clonotype was observed a handful of times. The chain links TRBV28 to TRBJ1-2; D unresolved. The length of the CDR3 is 14 residues. The germline V gene has CDR1 MDHEN and CDR2 SYDVKM. The V end was cut by 2 bases, the J end by 2 bases, with 9 bases between. CDR3 coding DNA: TGTGCCAGCAGTTTAGGGCAGCAGAACTATGGCTACACCTTC. It codes for CASSLGQQNYGYTF.

About this clonotype: Given the absence of the conserved phenylalanine or tryptophan at the CDR3 end, a read error is likely. The rearrangement links TRBV12-3 or TRBV12-4 to TRBJ1-1, with D uncertain. This CDR3 contains 12 residues. Trimming shortened V by 11 bases and J by 0 bases, and 10 bases separated the two germline ends. The CDR3 nucleotides are TGTGCCGGCGGACGACTGAACACTGAAGCTTTCCTT. Translation: CAGGRLNTEAFL.

A remark on this clonotype: Germline and junction disagree at one end, which may indicate a read error. V and J are TRBV29-1 and TRBJ1-2; 8 bases match TRBD1. The V gene's germline CDR1 is SQVTM and CDR2 ANQGSEA. The CDR3 consists of 14 residues. CDR3 loop: CSVATQGGNYGYNF. As DNA, the CDR3 is TGCAGCGTTGCCACACAGGGGGGTAACTATGGCTACAACTTC.

This clonotype was seen more than once but under ten times. The DNA of the CDR3 is TGCAGTGCCGAGCCGCGGTCTCGAGGGAACGAGCAGTACTTC. This encodes CSAEPRSRGNEQYF. V and J are TRBV20-1 and TRBJ2-7; weak D call: TRBD2 (5 bases). Germline V CDR1 and CDR2: DFQATT, SNEGSKA (reference sequence). The CDR3 has 14 residues. V was trimmed by 6 bases and J by 5 bases, leaving 20 bases between them.

On this clonotype itself: The germline gene is not matched at one end of the junction; a read error may be the cause. The chain has TRBV4-3 and TRBJ1-5; 8 bases are a match to TRBD1. CDR1 is LGHNA and CDR2 is YSLEER in the germline V gene. The CDR3 totals 15 residues. The CDR3 sequence is CASSQDTGGNQPQHF. The CDR3 DNA follows: TGCGCCAGTAGCCAAGATACAGGGGGAAATCAGCCCCAGCATTTT.

With respect to this clonotype: A much more abundant neighbour one base away suggests this may be a read error. V gene TRBV5-1 combines with J gene TRBJ2-2; perhaps TRBD2 as D (5 bases). Germline assignment: CDR1 SGHRS and CDR2 YFSETQ. This CDR3 has 14 amino acids. The CDR3 reads CAGSLDAGTGELLF. The CDR3 nucleotides are TGCGCCGGCAGCTTGGATGCCGGTACCGGGGAGCTGCTTTTT.

The chain recombines TRBV6-5 with TRBJ1-2; D unclear. Per germline, CDR1 MNHEY and CDR2 SVGAGI. This CDR3 has 14 residues. V was trimmed by 3 bases and J by 4 bases, leaving 12 bases between them. The CDR3 region has the DNA TGTGCCAGCAGTTATGGGGATAAGGGCTATGGCTACACCTTC. Protein sequence: CASSYGDKGYGYTF.

Many counts were recorded for this clonotype. This rearrangement joins TRBV28 to TRBJ1-5, with 7 bases matching TRBD1. The CDR3 runs to 15 residues. Per germline, CDR1 MDHEN and CDR2 SYDVKM. The ends lost 6 bases at V and 4 bases at J; junction bases unmatched: 9. In DNA form, the CDR3 reads TGTGCCAGCAGCATTCAGCCGGGACAGAATCAGCCCCAGCATTTT. Translated, it gives CASSIQPGQNQPQHF. The full variable domain, in which reference TRBV28 and TRBJ1-5 provide the parts outside the CDR3, is DVKVTQSSRYLVKRTGEKVFLECVQDMDHENMFWYRQDPGLGLRLIYFSYDVKMKEKGDIPEGYSVSREKKERFSLILESASTNQTSMYLCASSIQPGQNQPQHFGDGTRLSIL.

Points on this clonotype: At one boundary the junction diverges from the germline segment, which might be a read error. The chain combines TRBV12-3 or TRBV12-4 with TRBJ1-5; no reliable D call. The CDR3 extends over 14 amino acids. CDR3 sequence: CASSPQLSNQPHHF. DNA of the CDR3: TGTGCCAGCAGTCCACAACTTAGCAATCAGCCCCATCATTTT.